The 9 T cell receptor beta chains below were found in one sample sequenced in a study of CD8 T cells in ankylosing spondylitis. Findings and caveats of the study: Roughly eight highly homologous variants made up a TCR beta motif that seemed to typify ankylosing spondylitis blood.

MiXCR was run by TCRdb on the 5' RACE reads, yielding one entry per CDR3 protein. The sample has about 540,000 distinct CDR3 sequences, roughly 13% seen once; the top ten hold almost 7%. For these receptors, no antigen is known. Sequenced input: blood, either unsorted or a sorted T cell fraction (not recorded which). The source of these receptors is a male donor with ankylosing spondylitis.

The table lists this clonotype with many counts. This rearrangement joins TRBV24-1 to TRBJ1-1, with D uncertain. Looked up from germline, CDR1 is KGHDR and CDR2 is SFDVKD. Trimming stripped 5 bases from V and 5 bases from J, with 11 bases between. The length of the CDR3 is 13 residues. CDR3 protein: CATSAIGKTEAFF. CDR3 coding DNA: TGTGCCACCAGTGCTATAGGGAAAACTGAAGCTTTCTTT.

The genes are TRBV6-1 and TRBJ1-4; D not certain. The germline V gene encodes CDR1 MNHNS and CDR2 SASEGT. Trimming cost V 4 bases and J 0 bases, with 6 bases left between them. The CDR3 extends over 14 amino acids. The CDR3 DNA sequence: TGTGCCAGCAGTGCCGGGGCAACTAATGAAAAACTGTTTTTT. Encoded protein: CASSAGATNEKLFF.

There are a few counts of this clonotype. V gene TRBV27 combines with J gene TRBJ1-2; unclear D gene. Germline assignment: CDR1 MNHEY and CDR2 SMNVEV (reference sequence). Between the trimmed V and J ends, which lost 5 bases and 4 bases, there was a span of 14 bases. The CDR3 loop spans 14 amino acids. The CDR3 DNA is TGTGCCAGCAGTGACCCCGGCAGGCCCTATGGCTACACCTTC. Its protein product is CASSDPGRPYGYTF.

The chain is built from TRBV24-1 and TRBJ1-2; 8 bases are a match to TRBD1. The CDR3 totals 16 residues. The V gene's germline CDR1 is KGHDR and CDR2 SFDVKD. V shed 4 bases, J shed 4 bases, and the junction held 10 bases outside the gene matches. CDR3 amino acids: CATSDPGTGETYGYTF. CDR3 sequence (DNA): TGTGCCACCAGTGACCCAGGGACAGGTGAAACCTATGGCTACACCTTC.

On this clonotype: Being one base from a much bigger clone, this may be a read error. This chain links TRBV15 with TRBJ2-1, with D perhaps matching TRBD2 (6 bases). Germline loops: CDR1 LNHNV, CDR2 YYDKDF (reference sequence). The CDR3 has 15 residues. The CDR3 DNA is TGTGCCACCAGCAGAGAGGGGGACTTCTACAATGAGCTGTTCTTC. Translating it yields CATSREGDFYNELFF.

At least ten counts were recorded for this clonotype. This chain uses TRBV29-1 with TRBJ2-1, with 11 nucleotides matching TRBD1. The CDR3 runs to 14 residues. After removal of 4 bases from V and 10 bases from J, the junction contained 9 bases not matched to a gene. Germline V gene sequence: CDR1 SQVTM, CDR2 ANQGSEA. CDR3 bases: TGCAGCGTTGCACAGGGGACAGGGGGTGGGGAGCAGTTCTTC. Protein product: CSVAQGTGGGEQFF.

This clonotype was seen many times. V and J are TRBV5-1 and TRBJ1-1; maybe TRBD1 (5 bases). Trimming pared 0 bases from V and 1 base from J, leaving 7 bases between. Germline values: CDR1 SGHRS, CDR2 YFSETQ. CDR3 size: 14 residues. DNA of the CDR3: TGCGCCAGCAGCTTGGTAGGGGAGAACACTGAAGCTTTCTTT. Translated: CASSLVGENTEAFF.

This chain joins TRBV7-9 and TRBJ2-1; TRBD2 aligns across 8 bases. CDR3 length: 14 amino acids. V was clipped by 5 bases and J by 9 bases; unmatched bases: 9. Germline values: CDR1 SEHNR, CDR2 FQNEAQ (reference sequence). Written as DNA, the CDR3 is TGTGCCAGCAGCCCGGGACTAGAGGAGGGTGAGCAGTTCTTC. It is translated as CASSPGLEEGEQFF. Full variable domain (remainder filled in from reference TRBV7-9 and TRBJ2-1): DTGVSQNPRHKITKRGQNVTFRCDPISEHNRLYWYRQTLGQGPEFLTYFQNEAQLEKSRLLSDRFSAERPKGSFSTLEIQRTEQGDSAMYLCASSPGLEEGEQFFGPGTRLTVL.

This clonotype has more than one count but fewer than ten. The chain joins TRBV4-1 to TRBJ1-4, with a weak D call TRBD1 (5 bases). CDR3 length: 17 amino acids. The ends were cut back, 2 bases at V and 2 bases at J, with 15 bases in the middle. Germline CDR1 is MGHRA and CDR2 is YSYEKL. This CDR3 reads CASSQPRGSVTNEKLFF. CDR3 DNA: TGCGCCAGCAGCCAACCTCGGGGGTCGGTGACTAATGAAAAACTGTTTTTT.